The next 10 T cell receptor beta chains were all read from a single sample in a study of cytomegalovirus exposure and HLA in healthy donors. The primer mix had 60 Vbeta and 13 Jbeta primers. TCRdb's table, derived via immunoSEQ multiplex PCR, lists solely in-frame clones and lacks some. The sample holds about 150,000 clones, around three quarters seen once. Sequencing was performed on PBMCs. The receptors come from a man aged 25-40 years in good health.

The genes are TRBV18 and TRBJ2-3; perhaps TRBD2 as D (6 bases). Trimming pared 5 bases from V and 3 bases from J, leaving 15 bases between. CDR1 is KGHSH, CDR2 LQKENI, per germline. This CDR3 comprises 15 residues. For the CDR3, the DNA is TGTGCCAGCTCAGCAGGAGCGGAGGGGACAGATACGCAGTATTTT. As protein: CASSAGAEGTDTQYF.

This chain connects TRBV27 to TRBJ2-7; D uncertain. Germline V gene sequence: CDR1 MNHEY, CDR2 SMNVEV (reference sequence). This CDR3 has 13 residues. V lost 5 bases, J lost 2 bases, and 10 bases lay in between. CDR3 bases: TGTGCCAGCAGTGCTACGCCTACCTACGAGCAGTACTTC. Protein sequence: CASSATPTYEQYF.

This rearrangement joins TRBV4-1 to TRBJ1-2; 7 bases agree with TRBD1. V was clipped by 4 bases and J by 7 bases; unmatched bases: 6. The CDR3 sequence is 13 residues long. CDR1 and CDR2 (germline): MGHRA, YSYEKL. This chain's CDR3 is CASSPTGQGGYTF. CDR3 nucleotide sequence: TGCGCCAGCAGCCCGACAGGGCAGGGTGGCTACACCTTC.

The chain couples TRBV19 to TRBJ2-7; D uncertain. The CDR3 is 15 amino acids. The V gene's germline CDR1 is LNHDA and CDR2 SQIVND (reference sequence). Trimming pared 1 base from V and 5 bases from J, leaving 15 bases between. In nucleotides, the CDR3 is TGTGCCAGTAGTATAGTGAGGCGACCGAGAGACGAGCAGTACTTC. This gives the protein CASSIVRRPRDEQYF.

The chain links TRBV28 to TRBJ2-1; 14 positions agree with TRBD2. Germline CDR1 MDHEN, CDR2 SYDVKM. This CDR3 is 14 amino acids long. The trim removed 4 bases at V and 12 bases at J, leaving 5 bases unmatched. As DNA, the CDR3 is TGTGCCAGCAGTTCCGGGACTAGCGGGAGTGTGCAGTTCTTC. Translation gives CASSSGTSGSVQFF.

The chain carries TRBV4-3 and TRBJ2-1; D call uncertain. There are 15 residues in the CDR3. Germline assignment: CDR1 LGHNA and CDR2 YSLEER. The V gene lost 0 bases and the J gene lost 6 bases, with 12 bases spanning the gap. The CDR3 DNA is TGCGCCAGCAGCCAAGATGCAGGAACCTTCAATGAGCAGTTCTTC. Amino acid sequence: CASSQDAGTFNEQFF.

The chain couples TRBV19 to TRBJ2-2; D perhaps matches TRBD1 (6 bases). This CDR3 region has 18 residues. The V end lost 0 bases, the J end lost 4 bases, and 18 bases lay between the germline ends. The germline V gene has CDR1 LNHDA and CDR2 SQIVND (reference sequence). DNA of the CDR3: TGTGCCAGTAGTATAGATGTCGGGACACCCCTTGGCACCGGGGAGCTGTTTTTT. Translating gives CASSIDVGTPLGTGELFF.

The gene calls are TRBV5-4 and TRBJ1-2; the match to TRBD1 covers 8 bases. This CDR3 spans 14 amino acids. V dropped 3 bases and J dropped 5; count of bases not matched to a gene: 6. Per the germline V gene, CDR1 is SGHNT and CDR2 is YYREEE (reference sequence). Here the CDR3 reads CASSSSGGAYGYTF. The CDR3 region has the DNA TGTGCCAGCAGCTCGTCAGGGGGCGCGTATGGCTACACCTTC.

CDR3 loop: CASSLAVDYNSPLHF. CDR3 in DNA: TGTGCCAGCAGTTTGGCCGTTGACTATAATTCACCCCTCCACTTT. The gene calls are TRBV27 and TRBJ1-6; D gene uncertain. The CDR3 is 15 residues long. The ends were cut back, 3 bases at V and 3 bases at J, with 9 bases in the middle. CDR1 is MNHEY and CDR2 is SMNVEV in the germline V gene (reference sequence).

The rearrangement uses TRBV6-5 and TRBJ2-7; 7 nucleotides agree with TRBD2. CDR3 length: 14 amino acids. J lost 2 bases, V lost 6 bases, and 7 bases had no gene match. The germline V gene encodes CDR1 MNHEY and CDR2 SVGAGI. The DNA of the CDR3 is TGTGCCAGCAGCATGGGCGGGACTACCTACGAGCAGTACTTC. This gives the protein CASSMGGTTYEQYF.